These 30 T cell receptor beta chains were all obtained from the same sample, sequenced in a study of Ad26.COV2.S vaccination and SARS-CoV-2 variants. The assay was immunoSEQ multiplex PCR, and TCRdb's table has in-frame clones only and misses some. The repertoire holds more than 300,000 clones, with around 89% as singletons. Documented treatment: some 20 received Ad26.COV2.S at low or high dose, single or two shots; roughly five received placebo; per-sample allocation not given. Following the first vaccine or placebo injection, samples were taken on day 63. The starting material was peripheral blood, obtained in a trial of Ad26.COV2.S vaccine versus placebo. Receptor source: a person aged 18-60 years who received the Ad26.COV2.S COVID-19 vaccine or a placebo.

The rearrangement uses TRBV18 and TRBJ2-3, with 9 bases matching TRBD1. From germline, CDR1 is KGHSH and CDR2 LQKENI. The CDR3 has 14 residues. Germline trimming cut 3 bases from V and 4 bases from J; bases unmatched to any gene: 2. CDR3 DNA: TGTGCCAGCTCACCCGGGACAGGGTCAGATACGCAGTATTTT. It codes for CASSPGTGSDTQYF.

The chain links TRBV2 to TRBJ2-2; D call uncertain. This CDR3 has 14 amino acids. Germline V gene sequence: CDR1 SNHLY, CDR2 FYNNEI. Deletions cut 3 bases from V and 4 bases from J, with 9 bases between. The CDR3 loop is CASSEAPGTGELFF. The CDR3 region has the DNA TGTGCCAGCAGTGAGGCTCCGGGCACCGGGGAGCTGTTTTTT. The variable domain in full, with the rest retrieved from reference TRBV2 and TRBJ2-2, is EPEVTQTPSHQVTQMGQEVILRCVPISNHLYFYWYRQILGQKVEFLVSFYNNEISEKSEIFDDQFSVERPDGSNFTLKIRSTKLEDSAMYFCASSEAPGTGELFFGEGSRLTVL.

The genes are TRBV13 and TRBJ2-1, with TRBD2 matching over 10 bases. With 2 bases clipped from V and 4 bases from J, the junction kept 11 bases outside the gene matches. The CDR3 sequence is 18 residues long. Germline assignment: CDR1 PRHDT and CDR2 FYEKMQ (reference sequence). This CDR3 reads CASSLYLMASGGYNEQFF. The CDR3 region has the DNA TGTGCCAGCAGCTTATATCTAATGGCTAGCGGGGGATACAATGAGCAGTTCTTC.

The chain has TRBV19 and TRBJ2-3; D not resolved. The V gene's germline CDR1 is LNHDA and CDR2 SQIVND (reference sequence). Trimming removed 6 bases at V and 2 bases at J, with 12 bases between. There are 14 residues in the CDR3. This CDR3 is CASSPIPFTDTQYF. The CDR3 nucleotides are TGTGCCAGTAGCCCGATCCCTTTCACAGATACGCAGTATTTT. The full variable domain, with the rest looked up from reference TRBV19 and TRBJ2-3, is DGGITQSPKYLFRKEGQNVTLSCEQNLNHDAMYWYRQDPGQGLRLIYYSQIVNDFQKGDIAEGYSVSREKKESFPLTVTSAQKNPTAFYLCASSPIPFTDTQYFGPGTRLTVL.

This sequence joins TRBV11-3 and TRBJ2-1; D gene unclear. V was clipped by 1 base and J by 4 bases, with 5 bases between them. This CDR3 has 13 residues. The germline V gene has CDR1 SGHNT and CDR2 YENEEA. Here the CDR3 DNA reads TGTGCCAGCAGCTTAGTTGGTTACAATGAGCAGTTCTTC. Protein product: CASSLVGYNEQFF.

The rearrangement joins TRBV2 to TRBJ2-1; 10 nucleotides agree with TRBD2. The CDR3 covers 16 residues. Trimming at V came to 0 bases and at J to 5 bases, leaving 4 bases not matched to a gene. Germline values: CDR1 SNHLY, CDR2 FYNNEI. CDR3 in amino acids: CASSEAVAGGDNEQFF. CDR3 nucleotides: TGTGCCAGCAGTGAAGCGGTAGCGGGAGGTGACAATGAGCAGTTCTTC.

The V gene is TRBV7-2, the J gene TRBJ2-7; tentatively, D is TRBD2 (5 bases). CDR3 length: 12 amino acids. V was shortened by 5 bases and J by 2 bases, with 7 bases between the two germline ends. In germline, CDR1 is SGHTA, CDR2 FQGNSA. Here the CDR3 reads CASSGGTYEQYF. For the CDR3, the DNA is TGTGCCAGCAGCGGAGGCACCTACGAGCAGTACTTC.

The chain joins TRBV3-1 (or the pseudogene TRBV3-2) to TRBJ2-2; D not resolved. This CDR3 spans 15 amino acids. V lost 0 bases, J lost 4 bases, and 9 bases lay in between. The germline V gene has CDR1 LGHDT and CDR2 YNNKEL (reference sequence). CDR3 in DNA: TGTGCCAGCAGCCAAGATCATTCAGGCACCGGGGAGCTGTTTTTT. It translates to CASSQDHSGTGELFF.

The V and J genes are TRBV7-2 and TRBJ2-7; TRBD2 agrees at 8 bases. The germline CDR1 and CDR2 sequences are SGHTA and FQGNSA. The CDR3 contains 16 residues. The junction had 10 bases not matched to a gene; V was cut back by 4 bases and J by 2 bases. The CDR3 loop is CASSSPRAGGAYEQYF. CDR3 sequence (DNA): TGTGCCAGCAGCTCCCCCCGAGCCGGGGGGGCCTACGAGCAGTACTTC.

This sequence joins TRBV4-1 and TRBJ2-7, with D possibly TRBD1 on 6 matching bases. The CDR3 contains 13 residues. Germline values: CDR1 MGHRA, CDR2 YSYEKL. Trimming pared 6 bases from V and 3 bases from J, leaving 12 bases between. This CDR3 reads CASSDTQGYEQYF. CDR3 bases: TGCGCCAGCAGTGACACACAGGGCTACGAGCAGTACTTC.

The V and J genes are TRBV5-1 and TRBJ2-7, with D uncertain. CDR1 and CDR2 (germline): SGHRS, YFSETQ. Trimming stripped 4 bases from V and 2 bases from J, with 10 bases between. The CDR3 runs to 13 residues. In DNA, the CDR3 is TGCGCCAGCAGCCCCATGTTGCCCTACGAGCAGTACTTC. It is translated as CASSPMLPYEQYF.

J is TRBJ1-2 and V is TRBV7-2, with D uncertain. Germline values: CDR1 SGHTA, CDR2 FQGNSA. V dropped 5 bases and J dropped 5 bases, with 12 bases sitting between them. The CDR3 runs to 13 residues. CDR3 sequence reads: CASSPRGSYGYTF. Written as DNA, the CDR3 is TGTGCCAGCAGCCCGAGAGGTTCTTATGGCTACACCTTC.

This clone was counted a single time. The chain carries TRBV2 and TRBJ1-2, with D tentatively TRBD1 (5 bases). The V end lost 6 bases, the J end lost 3 bases, and 14 bases lay between the germline ends. The CDR3 sequence is 14 residues long. Germline V CDR1 and CDR2: SNHLY, FYNNEI. CDR3 nucleotide sequence: TGTGCCAGCAGACCGACGGGAGGGGACTATGGCTACACCTTC. Encoded protein: CASRPTGGDYGYTF.

The J gene is TRBJ2-3, the V gene TRBV6-6, with 9 bases that match TRBD1. V was pared by 5 bases and J by 1 base, with 1 base of the junction left unmatched. CDR1 MNHNY and CDR2 SVGAGI come from the germline V gene (reference sequence). The CDR3 is 14 amino acids. The CDR3 reads CASSRTGGTDTQYF. The DNA for the CDR3 is TGTGCCAGCAGTAGGACAGGGGGCACAGATACGCAGTATTTT.

A note on this clone: This specimen includes other DNA sequences encoding the same CDR3. The rearrangement uses TRBV28 and TRBJ2-1; the D is unclear. Germline V gives CDR1 MDHEN, CDR2 SYDVKM. The CDR3 covers 12 residues. Trimming shortened V by 1 base and J by 4 bases, and 2 bases separated the two germline ends. The CDR3: CASSLSYNEQFF. CDR3 nucleotides: TGTGCCAGCAGTTTATCTTACAATGAGCAGTTCTTC.

The chain combines TRBV28 with TRBJ2-7; 9 bases are shared with TRBD1. The V gene's germline CDR1 is MDHEN and CDR2 SYDVKM. V was pared by 5 bases and J by 6 bases, with 11 bases of the junction left unmatched. The CDR3 spans 15 residues. Here the CDR3 reads CASSTTGTGRGEQYF. CDR3 nucleotide sequence: TGTGCCAGCAGTACTACCGGGACAGGGCGGGGCGAGCAGTACTTC.

A single count supports this clone. This chain uses TRBV6-1 with TRBJ2-7; D gene uncertain. Between the trimmed V and J ends, which lost 3 bases and 4 bases, there was a span of 7 bases. The CDR3 has 12 amino acids. CDR1 and CDR2 from the germline V gene are MNHNS and SASEGT. CDR3 sequence: CASSDQLYEQYF. The CDR3 region has the DNA TGTGCCAGCAGTGACCAGCTGTACGAGCAGTACTTC.

This clone was observed at least ten times. This chain uses TRBV2 with TRBJ2-7; D unresolved. V shed 7 bases and J shed 1 base, with 11 bases lying between them. The CDR3 contains 13 residues. Germline V CDR1 and CDR2: SNHLY, FYNNEI. The CDR3 DNA is TGTGCCAGCAACCCAGCGTTTTCCTACGAGCAGTACTTC. Encoded protein: CASNPAFSYEQYF.

The V and J genes are TRBV9 and TRBJ2-7, with 14 bases that match TRBD2. CDR1 is SGDLS, CDR2 YYNGEE, per germline. J lost 7 bases, V lost 0 bases, and 9 bases had no gene match. This CDR3 contains 17 residues. CDR3 in amino acids: CASSVAPEGLAGVEQYF. The CDR3 nucleotides read TGTGCCAGCAGCGTAGCCCCCGAGGGACTAGCGGGAGTGGAGCAGTACTTC.

The chain combines TRBV27 with TRBJ2-2; a possible D gene is TRBD2 (7 bases). Per germline, CDR1 MNHEY and CDR2 SMNVEV (reference sequence). Trimming left V 4 bases short and J 9 bases short, with 15 bases between. The length of the CDR3 is 14 residues. The CDR3 is CASSSGGEDRELFF. CDR3 coding DNA: TGTGCCAGCAGTTCGGGGGGCGAGGACCGGGAGCTGTTTTTT.

This clone has only one observation. J is TRBJ2-3 and V is TRBV4-3; D unclear. The germline V gene encodes CDR1 LGHNA and CDR2 YSLEER. Trimming cost V 0 bases and J 4 bases, with 8 bases left between them. This CDR3 is 14 amino acids long. CDR3 DNA sequence: TGCGCCAGCAGCCAAGATATCGGGCCAGATACGCAGTATTTT. This translates into CASSQDIGPDTQYF.

In this sample, this clone turned up once. The chain couples TRBV19 to TRBJ2-2; 7 positions match TRBD1. V shed 5 bases and J 3 bases; nucleotides not matched to a gene: 6. The CDR3 has 15 amino acids. Germline lookup yields CDR1 LNHDA and CDR2 SQIVND (reference sequence). The CDR3 here is CASSARGLDTGELFF. The CDR3 DNA follows: TGTGCCAGTAGTGCAAGGGGGCTGGACACCGGGGAGCTGTTTTTT.

V is TRBV7-8 and J is TRBJ2-7, with 7 bases that match TRBD1. The junction had 3 bases not matched to a gene; V was cut back by 1 base and J by 6 bases. This CDR3 has 13 residues. Germline-derived CDR1 and CDR2 are SGHVS and FQNEAQ. The CDR3 region is CASSLEAGGEQYF. The CDR3 DNA is TGTGCCAGCAGCTTAGAGGCAGGGGGCGAGCAGTACTTC.

The genes are TRBV5-6 and TRBJ1-2, with TRBD1 identical over 10 bases. The CDR3 length is 15 residues. Germline V gene sequence: CDR1 SGHDT, CDR2 YYEEEE. Trimming cost V 3 bases and J 7 bases; bases outside gene matches: 9. The CDR3 DNA reads as TGTGCCAGCAGCTGGTCCCCGGGACAGGGGACTGGCTACACCTTC. Translated: CASSWSPGQGTGYTF.

The J gene is TRBJ2-3, the V gene TRBV4-3; the match to TRBD1 covers 7 bases. V gave up 0 bases and J gave up 3 bases; unmatched junction bases: 6. Per the germline V gene, CDR1 is LGHNA and CDR2 is YSLEER. The CDR3 covers 16 residues. DNA for the CDR3: TGCGCCAGCAGCCAAGATACGACAGGGAGAACAGATACGCAGTATTTT. Its translation: CASSQDTTGRTDTQYF.

The rearrangement joins TRBV5-5 to TRBJ1-4; 7 nucleotides match TRBD1. The CDR3 runs 14 residues. The trim removed 4 bases at V and 4 bases at J, leaving 4 bases unmatched. Germline V CDR1 and CDR2: SGHKS, YYEKEE (reference sequence). CDR3 sequence reads: CASSKGTVNEKLFF. DNA for the CDR3: TGTGCCAGCAGCAAGGGGACAGTTAATGAAAAACTGTTTTTT.

The rearrangement uses TRBV5-5 and TRBJ2-1, with D tentatively TRBD1 (6 bases). Looked up from germline, CDR1 is SGHKS and CDR2 is YYEKEE (reference sequence). The V gene lost 0 bases and the J gene lost 5 bases, with 18 bases spanning the gap. The CDR3 consists of 17 residues. CDR3 loop: CASSLDLRDIGNNEQFF. The CDR3 nucleotides read TGTGCCAGCAGCTTGGACCTCCGGGACATTGGCAACAATGAGCAGTTCTTC.

This clone is a singleton in its sample. The chain carries TRBV5-1 and TRBJ2-2, with 7 bases that match TRBD1. This CDR3 is 14 amino acids long. Germline CDR1 and CDR2: SGHRS and YFSETQ. V gave up 4 bases and J gave up 4 bases; unmatched junction bases: 4. The chain's CDR3 is CASSGSGGTGELFF. CDR3 sequence (DNA): TGCGCCAGCAGCGGTTCAGGGGGCACCGGGGAGCTGTTTTTT.

The rearrangement uses TRBV2 and TRBJ1-1, with D tentatively TRBD1 (6 bases). The CDR3 consists of 15 residues. Looked up from germline, CDR1 is SNHLY and CDR2 is FYNNEI. Trimming removed 4 bases at V and 0 bases at J, with 12 bases between. In nucleotides, the CDR3 is TGTGCCAGCAGTGTGGGGGCGGGATTGAACACTGAAGCTTTCTTT. This gives the protein CASSVGAGLNTEAFF.

This clone appeared once. The chain is built from TRBV5-5 and TRBJ1-4; 9 positions agree with TRBD1. The CDR3 loop spans 16 amino acids. V dropped 3 bases and J dropped 5; count of bases not matched to a gene: 8. Germline lookup yields CDR1 SGHKS and CDR2 YYEKEE (reference sequence). The CDR3 bases are TGTGCCAGCAGCTCTCACCCGGGACAGGGAAATGAAAAACTGTTTTTT. Translated: CASSSHPGQGNEKLFF.